This TCR beta chain was identified in a study of lymphopenia after photon versus proton radiotherapy. Points from the study as a whole: Survival link was tested only in deceased patients; proton benefit remains a possibility.

This clone was seen only a few times. No antigen is known for it. TCRdb's copy holds only in-frame clones and misses some; the assay was immunoSEQ multiplex PCR. The sample holds more than 80,000 clones, over 70% seen once. Trimming pared 7 bases from V and 5 bases from J, leaving 20 bases between. The CDR3 sequence is 15 residues long. Per germline, CDR1 MNHEY and CDR2 SMNVEV (reference sequence). The material was peripheral blood, obtained from a patient treated with proton-based radiotherapy. This sequence joins TRBV27 and TRBJ2-5, with D perhaps assigned TRBD1 or TRBD2 (5 bases each). The sequence was collected from a man in his sixties with pancreatic cancer. The CDR3 sequence is CASTRSGTYGETQYF. The CDR3, as DNA: TGTGCCAGCACTAGATCCGGGACCTACGGGGAGACCCAGTACTTC.